This TCR beta chain emerged from a study of blood T cell repertoires in COVID-19. Here immunoSEQ multiplex PCR was the method, and the copy in TCRdb shows in-frame clones only, minus some. Counted here are fewer than 700,000 clones, 85% to 90% occurring once; the ten biggest clones make up 7.8%. Germline V gene sequence: CDR1 SGHTA, CDR2 FQGNSA. CDR3 length equals 14 residues. V shed 5 bases, J shed 4 bases, and the junction held 7 bases outside the gene matches. Material for sequencing was peripheral blood. V usage is TRBV7-2 and J usage is TRBJ1-2; 7 positions match TRBD1. The source of this sequence is a woman aged 45 to 65 with COVID-19, enrolled during active disease. CDR3 residues: CASSIGTGVYGYTF. The CDR3 coding sequence is TGTGCCAGCAGCATTGGCACAGGGGTCTATGGCTACACCTTC.